This T cell receptor (beta chain) was observed in a study of graft-versus-host responses after intestinal transplantation. About the study: Anti-thymocyte globulin induction preceded about 3 years of tacrolimus and steroid maintenance in all recipients. Notes on the study in general: Patients who carried graft-donor T cell macrochimerism also had high graft-versus-host to host-versus-graft clonal ratios in their allografts. Among circulating GvH clones, peak levels were associated with early post-transplant declines in HvG clones. Some GvH clones appeared in ileal mucosa or blood before recipient bone marrow.

Clones were read by immunoSEQ multiplex PCR, and TCRdb kept only the in-frame ones, dropping some. The table records 85,000 to 90,000 clones, roughly 92% of them present only once. With respect to this clone: Its target is unknown.

Material: unstimulated CD4+ T cells sorted from spleen or lymph node cells, obtained before intestinal transplant. This receptor was obtained from a human donor who received an intestinal transplant.

Here the CDR3 DNA reads TGTGCCAGTAGATTGACTAGCGGGCCCTACGAGCAGTACTTC. Its translation: CASRLTSGPYEQYF. The genes are TRBV19 and TRBJ2-7; 10 bases map to TRBD2. This CDR3 has 14 amino acids. Germline values: CDR1 LNHDA, CDR2 SQIVND (reference sequence). V lost 6 bases and J lost 2; bases outside the gene matches: 4. Looking up the rest from reference TRBV19 and TRBJ2-7 gives the full variable domain: DGGITQSPKYLFRKEGQNVTLSCEQNLNHDAMYWYRQDPGQGLRLIYYSQIVNDFQKGDIAEGYSVSREKKESFPLTVTSAQKNPTAFYLCASRLTSGPYEQYFGPGTRLTVT.